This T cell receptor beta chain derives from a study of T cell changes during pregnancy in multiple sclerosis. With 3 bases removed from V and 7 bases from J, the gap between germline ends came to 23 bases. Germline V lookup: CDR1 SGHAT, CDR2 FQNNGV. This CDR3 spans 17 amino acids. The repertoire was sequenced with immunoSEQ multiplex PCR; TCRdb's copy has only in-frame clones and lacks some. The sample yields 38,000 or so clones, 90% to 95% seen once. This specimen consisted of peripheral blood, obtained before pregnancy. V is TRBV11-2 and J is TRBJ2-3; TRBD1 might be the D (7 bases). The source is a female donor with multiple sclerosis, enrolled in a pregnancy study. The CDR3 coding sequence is TGTGCCAGCAGCTTGACGCAGGGGGGCCCAAATACGTATACGCAGTATTTT. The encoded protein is CASSLTQGGPNTYTQYF.